This TCR beta chain is from a study of cytomegalovirus exposure and HLA in healthy donors. Study-wide results and caveats: A later analysis appeared to link common viral pathogens to several of the most significant clusters. In an earlier analysis, productive rearrangement rates for most beta V segments clustered near 87% or 30%.

Concerning this clone: Its matching antigen is unknown.

The CDR3 consists of 14 residues. The ends were cut back, 6 bases at V and 2 bases at J, with 14 bases in the middle. From germline, CDR1 is LNHNV and CDR2 YYDKDF (reference sequence). PCR employed 60 Vbeta and 13 Jbeta primers. The repertoire was sequenced with immunoSEQ multiplex PCR; TCRdb's copy has only in-frame clones and lacks some. The sample holds roughly 180,000 clones, 60% to 80% seen once. The rearrangement uses TRBV15 and TRBJ2-7; D is possibly TRBD1 (5 bases). The sample consisted of PBMCs. The clonotype was recovered from a woman between 40 and 50 years old in good health and CMV-seropositive. In nucleotides, the CDR3 is TGTGCCACCAGATACGACAAGGGGACCTACGAGCAGTACTTC. This encodes CATRYDKGTYEQYF.